This T cell receptor (beta chain) derives from a study of shared clonotypes between healthy human individuals (dated by TCRdb to the early 2020s). Looking at the study overall: Three men and two women, aged 18 to 49 years, made up the cohort. Per donor, three plates each were used for CD4 naive and CD4 memory, two for CD8 naive, and one for CD8 memory. To estimate repertoire size and how much clonotype sharing occurs between individuals, the study deeply sequenced the blood TCR repertoires of about 5 healthy adults. Libraries were prepared and TCR repertoires were sequenced by different laboratories using diverse techniques, in order to increase sequencing depth and limit assay-specific biases. Between about 0.8 and 9 billion PBMCs per donor were obtained by leukapheresis.

Using the deep immunoSEQ assay, multiplex PCR amplified TCR CDR3 regions from genomic DNA. For each cell subset, the extracted genomic DNA was distributed evenly across all wells of several immunoSEQ 96-well plates, and each plate served as one replicate. For sorted subsets, each replicate PCR was loaded with approximately 190 ng genomic DNA, equivalent to 25,000 to 35,000 T cell genomes. Purified libraries were quantified with a Qubit 3.0 fluorometer, sized on a Bioanalyzer 2100, and re-quantified with the KAPA Library Quantification kit. Every immunoSEQ 96-well plate was sequenced on a separate single-read 150-cycle Illumina NextSeq 550 flow cell. As for the authors' bioinformatics: Because only junctional sequences without quality scores were contained in the immunoSEQ output, filtering matching that applied to full-length reads could not be performed. To assign V/J genes and CDR3, sequences were annotated against IMGT germline references using PyIR, a Python wrapper for IgBLAST v1.9. Reads were removed for weak V/J assignments (E-value above 1e-6), missing CDR3, stop codons, out-of-frame junctions, or ambiguous translated residues. V3J clonotypes were defined by identical inferred V gene, J gene, and CDR3 amino acid sequence. To compute the percentage overlap between repertoires, the number of shared unique clonotypes was divided by the size of the smaller repertoire. Richness of each repertoire was evaluated using RTK rarefaction, the Chao1 estimator, and Recon v2.1 estimates of unobserved clonotypes. Generation probabilities were computed with OLGA for all TCRbeta clonotypes obtained by the gDNA method from a few donors. TCRdb retrieved this table from immuneACCESS and kept in-frame rearrangements only. Not all clones are present; in checked studies, unresolved V genes account for under half, and no reason is known for the remainder. V, J and clone size reflect that table, while D and trimming were determined from the DNA. The sample records 600,000 to 800,000 clones, approximately 72% of which are singletons. The ten largest clones represent under 2% of the sample.

The donors were healthy, HIV-negative adults with no recently reported acute infections or vaccinations. Every donor was a Caucasian adult living in Nashville, Tennessee, USA. CD4+ T cells were enriched by magnetic negative selection, after which naive cells were positively selected on CD45RA and the negative fraction was taken as the memory subset. Blood was collected by leukapheresis, and PBMCs were isolated by Ficoll-Histopaque density gradient centrifugation and then cryopreserved in liquid nitrogen vapor phase. Analytical flow cytometry was used to check the purity and quantity of each magnetically sorted T cell population. Genomic DNA was isolated from every sorted fraction and measured by UV absorbance on a Nanodrop 2000c. A remark on this clone: Its antigen is not yet known. No base quality information exists; no much larger clone differs at one position.

Overall results and qualifications from the work: Higher generation probabilities were observed for clonotypes shared by all four sorted-subset donors than for non-shared clonotypes. Naive subsets generally had larger estimated clonotype richness than memory subsets did. The small number of donors limited the genetic and exposure-history diversity represented. Even with the large sequencing depth, rarefaction of the sorted-subset datasets indicated that sequencing was incomplete. Sampling was restricted to blood, and TCR repertoires in tissue are likely to differ from TCR repertoires in blood. Sharing across several donors was observed for around 5% of naive CD4, 3% to 3.5% of naive CD8, 2.3% of memory CD4, and about 0.4% of memory CD8 clonotypes. Based on pairwise subsampling, the degree of clonotype sharing among donors was expected to be affected by sequencing depth.

The specimen sequenced was memory CD4+ T cells sorted from blood. The sample's cell subset or site label, decoded: CD45RA-negative fraction. The TCR comes from a woman in her twenties or thirties in good health.

The CDR3 reads CASSGQGGNEKLFF. The nucleotide sequence reads as follows: TGTGCCAGCAGTGGACAGGGGGGTAATGAAAAACTGTTTTTT. The rearranged segments are TRBV6-1 and TRBJ1-4, with TRBD1 identical over 9 junction bases. Inclusive of the bounding cysteine and phenylalanine, the CDR3 is 14 residues long. The sequence is cut down to CDR3 DNA, 42 bases in frame from base 1. V ends up 4 bases short and J 4 bases short, with an unmatched junction base count of 1. The CDR1 and CDR2 encoded by the germline V gene are MNHNS and SASEGT.